Below are 4 T cell receptor beta chains sequenced from a single sample in a study of CD8 T cells in ankylosing spondylitis (dated by TCRdb to about 2017). The library was obtained by 5' RACE. Sequencing relied on an Illumina HiSeq 2500. TCRdb redid the processing of the public reads, applying fastp at Q25 and MiXCR, and retained in-frame beta chains. Rows with a matching CDR3 protein are joined into one entry that keeps the most common DNA and genes. The sample table contains roughly 260,000 distinct CDR3 sequences; only one count was recorded for about 19% of them. Under 8.5% of the sample rests with the top ten. Specimen: blood, either unsorted or a sorted T cell fraction (not recorded which). The receptors shown here come from a male donor with ankylosing spondylitis or in good health (not recorded which).

This clonotype was observed a handful of times. V is TRBV12-3 or TRBV12-4 and J is TRBJ2-5, with D hard to call. The CDR3 extends over 13 amino acids. Deletions cut 0 bases from V and 3 bases from J, with 5 bases between. CDR3 nucleotides: TGTGCCAGCAGTTTAGCCGGTAAAGAGACCCAGTACTTC. Amino acids: CASSLAGKETQYF.

This chain links TRBV5-1 with TRBJ2-3; no definite D call. The CDR3 is 14 amino acids. Deletions cut 2 bases from V and 4 bases from J, with 11 bases between. Germline CDR1 reads SGHRS; CDR2 reads YFSETQ. CDR3 nucleotides: TGCGCCAGCAGCTTTGAGGTCGGTTCAGATACGCAGTATTTT. Its translation is CASSFEVGSDTQYF.

This chain uses TRBV3-1 with TRBJ1-1; a weak D match, TRBD1 (5 bases). Germline assignment: CDR1 LGHDT and CDR2 YNNKEL (reference sequence). V lost 4 bases and J lost 6, with 12 bases in between. This CDR3 spans 13 amino acids. The CDR3 DNA reads as TGTGCCAGCAGCCTGGGGGGGGTTCCTGAAGCTTTCTTT. Protein: CASSLGGVPEAFF.

The rearrangement joins TRBV7-9 to TRBJ2-5, with 11 bases fitting TRBD2. The germline V gene has CDR1 SEHNR and CDR2 FQNEAQ (reference sequence). The V and J ends lost 4 bases and 0 bases, in that order; junction bases with no gene match: 4. This CDR3 spans 16 amino acids. The DNA for the CDR3 is TGTGCCAGCAGCTCAGCGACTAGCGGGGACCAAGAGACCCAGTACTTC. Residues: CASSSATSGDQETQYF.